Below, 32 T cell receptor beta chains from the same sample are listed, as sequenced in a study of OX40 agonist ivuxolimab in advanced cancers. Assay: immunoSEQ multiplex PCR; the TCRdb copy retains only in-frame clones and omits some. The sample lists some 68,000 clones; 65% to 90% were seen once. Source: CD4+ or CD8+ T cells sorted from blood, taken in a trial of the OX40 agonist ivuxolimab. The receptor set was obtained from an adult with an advanced solid tumor such as melanoma, head and neck, liver or kidney cancer.

This chain joins TRBV7-2 and TRBJ2-3, with 10 bases lining up with TRBD2. The V and J ends lost 4 bases and 4 bases, in that order; junction bases with no gene match: 8. Germline CDR1 is SGHTA and CDR2 is FQGNSA. The CDR3 is 16 amino acids. The DNA for the CDR3 is TGTGCCAGCAGCTCCCAAGCTAGCGGGGGCTCAGATACGCAGTATTTT. This gives the protein CASSSQASGGSDTQYF.

The chain has TRBV6-1 and TRBJ1-6; D remains ambiguous. V lost 6 bases and J 7 bases, leaving 13 bases between the germline ends. The CDR3 totals 14 residues. Germline lookup yields CDR1 MNHNS and CDR2 SASEGT. CDR3 loop: CASRWRSQNSPLHF. The CDR3 DNA reads TGTGCCAGCAGGTGGCGGAGTCAAAATTCACCCCTCCACTTT.

This clone has more than one count but fewer than ten. The chain carries TRBV2 and TRBJ2-5, with 9 bases aligning to TRBD1. The CDR3 is 15 residues long. Germline trimming cut 6 bases from V and 3 bases from J; bases unmatched to any gene: 8. The V gene's germline CDR1 is SNHLY and CDR2 FYNNEI. The CDR3 coding sequence is TGTGCCAGCAGGCCAGACAGGGGGAAAGAAGAGACCCAGTACTTC. Amino acids: CASRPDRGKEETQYF.

V and J are TRBV2 and TRBJ2-1; a weak D match, TRBD2 (5 bases). This CDR3 spans 15 amino acids. Trimming removed 2 bases from V and 7 bases from J, with 15 bases in between. Germline CDR1 and CDR2: SNHLY and FYNNEI. The CDR3 region has the DNA TGTGCCAGCAGTGAACGCGGCGGCAAGCGGAATGAGCAGTTCTTC. It codes for CASSERGGKRNEQFF.

The chain has TRBV21-1 and TRBJ2-3; the table calls TRBD1, which could not be checked here. TRBV21-1 is annotated as a pseudogene. CDR3 length equals 13 residues. The CDR3 sequence is CASSGQGGLWQYF. CDR3 DNA sequence: TGTGCCAGCAGCGGACAGGGTGGGCTGTGGCAGTATTTT.

The J gene is TRBJ1-6, the V gene TRBV19; maybe TRBD1 (6 bases). Germline CDR1 LNHDA, CDR2 SQIVND (reference sequence). The CDR3 extends over 17 amino acids. Deletions cut 3 bases from V and 6 bases from J, with 18 bases between. In DNA form, the CDR3 reads TGTGCCAGTAGTATCCCAATAGGGGGAACTTTTAATTCACCCCTCCACTTT. Translation: CASSIPIGGTFNSPLHF.

This chain connects TRBV5-1 to TRBJ1-2; D gene ambiguous. Germline assignment: CDR1 SGHRS and CDR2 YFSETQ. Trimming took 4 bases from V and 8 from J, leaving 12 bases between them. The CDR3 length is 12 residues. The CDR3 nucleotides are TGCGCCAGCAGCCCTGACGGGAAAGGCTACACCTTC. This encodes CASSPDGKGYTF.

This clone was observed a single time. The chain couples TRBV5-1 to TRBJ1-4; D not resolved. Germline V lookup: CDR1 SGHRS, CDR2 YFSETQ. The CDR3 contains 14 residues. Trimming cost V 0 bases and J 5 bases, with 8 bases left between them. As DNA, the CDR3 is TGCGCCAGCAGCTTGGCTTCCTACAATGAAAAACTGTTTTTT. It encodes CASSLASYNEKLFF.

The V and J genes are TRBV4-1 and TRBJ2-2, with D possibly TRBD2 on 7 matching bases. The germline CDR1 and CDR2 sequences are MGHRA and YSYEKL. This CDR3 contains 17 residues. V lost 0 bases and J 7 bases, leaving 18 bases between the germline ends. The CDR3 region is CASSQDWGGGGGGELFF. The CDR3 DNA follows: TGCGCCAGCAGCCAAGATTGGGGGGGCGGCGGCGGCGGGGAGCTGTTTTTT.

CDR3 DNA: TGTGCCAGCAGCTTAAGAGGGAACACCGGGGAGCTGTTTTTT. It translates to CASSLRGNTGELFF. The chain combines TRBV7-2 with TRBJ2-2, with unresolved D. Trimming took off 2 bases at V and 1 base at J, with 5 bases between the two ends. Per the germline V gene, CDR1 is SGHTA and CDR2 is FQGNSA. This CDR3 region has 14 residues.

The chain links TRBV6-1 to TRBJ2-7; D possibly corresponds to TRBD1 (5 bases). CDR1 and CDR2 from the germline V gene are MNHNS and SASEGT. The CDR3 extends over 15 amino acids. V was shortened by 1 base and J by 3 bases, with 13 bases between the two germline ends. CDR3 DNA sequence: TGTGCCAGCAGTGAAGGACCAGGGCCCCTCTACGAGCAGTACTTC. Translating gives CASSEGPGPLYEQYF.

The chain links TRBV19 to TRBJ2-3; a weak D match, TRBD2 (7 bases). V was pared by 9 bases and J by 4 bases, with 26 bases between. Germline-derived CDR1 and CDR2 are LNHDA and SQIVND (reference sequence). The CDR3 contains 17 residues. The CDR3 nucleotides read TGTGCCAGCCGGTTAAGGGGGAGGGGCGCCGGCTCAGATACGCAGTATTTT. Protein product: CASRLRGRGAGSDTQYF.

The chain couples TRBV7-9 to TRBJ1-6; D is uncertain. Germline V gene lookup returns CDR1 SEHNR and CDR2 FQNEAQ (reference sequence). The CDR3 contains 13 residues. V lost 1 base and J lost 10, with 8 bases in between. The CDR3 loop is CASSLVPRSPLHF. CDR3 DNA: TGTGCCAGCAGCTTAGTCCCCCGCTCACCCCTCCACTTT.

The rearrangement joins TRBV6-6 to TRBJ2-5; 7 bases fit TRBD2. Germline V gene sequence: CDR1 MNHNY, CDR2 SVGAGI (reference sequence). The length of the CDR3 is 13 residues. With 7 bases clipped from V and 11 bases from J, the junction kept 13 bases outside the gene matches. The DNA for the CDR3 is TGTGCCAGCACCCCGGGACTAACGGAAGAGCAGTACTTC. Translating it yields CASTPGLTEEQYF.

The chain links TRBV5-1 to TRBJ1-2, with 7 nucleotides matching TRBD1. Germline V lookup: CDR1 SGHRS, CDR2 YFSETQ. The CDR3 spans 15 residues. J was trimmed by 3 bases and V by 4 bases; bases with no gene match: 9. The CDR3 sequence is CASSPITGADYGYTF. CDR3 DNA: TGCGCCAGCAGCCCTATTACAGGGGCGGACTATGGCTACACCTTC.

The sample holds one count of this clone. This chain joins TRBV5-1 and TRBJ1-1; 7 bases match TRBD1. CDR3 size: 14 residues. CDR1 is SGHRS and CDR2 is YFSETQ in the germline V gene. Losses at the gene ends were 4 bases for V and 5 bases for J; bases not matched to a gene: 8. Here the CDR3 DNA reads TGCGCCAGCAGCAGGGACAGTGTCGGAACTGAAGCTTTCTTT. As protein: CASSRDSVGTEAFF.

This clone came up once. The chain joins TRBV7-2 to TRBJ2-5; weak D call: TRBD2 (6 bases). Germline CDR1 and CDR2: SGHTA and FQGNSA. The V and J ends lost 5 bases and 5 bases respectively, with 6 bases between them. The CDR3 contains 11 residues. This CDR3 is CASSRGETQYF. The CDR3 nucleotides are TGTGCCAGCAGCCGGGGGGAGACCCAGTACTTC.

The rearrangement links TRBV5-1 to TRBJ1-5, with TRBD1 matching over 7 bases. The germline gives CDR1 SGHRS, CDR2 YFSETQ. V lost 4 bases to trimming and J lost 3 bases; unmatched junction nucleotides: 4. This CDR3 spans 14 amino acids. The CDR3 protein is CASSLGTDNQPQHF. DNA of the CDR3: TGCGCCAGCAGCCTCGGGACAGACAATCAGCCCCAGCATTTT. The full variable domain, in which reference TRBV5-1 and TRBJ1-5 provide the parts outside the CDR3, is KAGVTQTPRYLIKTRGQQVTLSCSPISGHRSVSWYQQTPGQGLQFLFEYFSETQRNKGNFPGRFSGRQFSNSRSEMNVSTLELGDSALYLCASSLGTDNQPQHFGDGTRLSIL.

V usage is TRBV6-5 and J usage is TRBJ1-1; D is undetermined. Trimming stripped 8 bases from V and 0 bases from J, with 13 bases between. The CDR3 contains 14 residues. Germline CDR1 MNHEY, CDR2 SVGAGI. The CDR3 nucleotides are TGTGCCAGCCGACGTTTGTCTATGAACACTGAAGCTTTCTTT. It specifies CASRRLSMNTEAFF.

This chain connects TRBV4-1 to TRBJ1-2; 8 positions agree with TRBD1. CDR1 MGHRA and CDR2 YSYEKL come from the germline V gene. CDR3 size: 15 residues. Trimming removed 0 bases from V and 6 bases from J; junction bases left unmatched: 6. CDR3 nucleotides: TGCGCCAGCAGCCAAGATCCAGGGGGCATAAATGGCTACACCTTC. It specifies CASSQDPGGINGYTF.

The chain uses TRBV19 and TRBJ2-3, with 7 bases matching TRBD2. The germline V gene has CDR1 LNHDA and CDR2 SQIVND (reference sequence). This CDR3 comprises 14 residues. V shed 8 bases, J shed 1 base, and the junction held 6 bases outside the gene matches. CDR3: CASLGLAGTDTQYF. The CDR3 coding sequence is TGTGCCAGTTTGGGCCTAGCGGGCACAGATACGCAGTATTTT. The whole variable domain, remainder taken from reference TRBV19 and TRBJ2-3, is DGGITQSPKYLFRKEGQNVTLSCEQNLNHDAMYWYRQDPGQGLRLIYYSQIVNDFQKGDIAEGYSVSREKKESFPLTVTSAQKNPTAFYLCASLGLAGTDTQYFGPGTRLTVL.

This clone occurred once. The CDR3 region has the DNA TGTGCCAGCTCACAACCGGGACAGGGGATATACGAGCAGTACTTC. This sequence encodes CASSQPGQGIYEQYF. The rearrangement links TRBV18 to TRBJ2-5; 10 positions match TRBD1. TRBJ2-7 explains the end of the DNA better; the J call may be wrong. Germline lookup yields CDR1 KGHSH and CDR2 LQKENI. The CDR3 covers 15 residues.

The chain has TRBV11-2 and TRBJ2-1; D is possibly TRBD1 (6 bases). The length of the CDR3 is 16 residues. Germline V gene lookup returns CDR1 SGHAT and CDR2 FQNNGV. Trimming stripped 2 bases from V and 0 bases from J, with 11 bases between. CDR3 nucleotides: TGTGCCAGCAGCTTACGTACAGGGAACTCCTACAATGAGCAGTTCTTC. The encoded protein is CASSLRTGNSYNEQFF.

This chain uses TRBV6-1 with TRBJ2-1; no clear D. Trimming removed 6 bases at V and 8 bases at J, with 8 bases between. Germline assignment: CDR1 MNHNS and CDR2 SASEGT. The CDR3 loop spans 11 amino acids. CDR3 amino acids: CASSPLYEQFF. Written as DNA, the CDR3 is TGTGCCAGCAGCCCTCTATATGAGCAGTTCTTC.

The chain recombines TRBV9 with TRBJ2-3; 13 positions agree with TRBD2. The CDR3 sequence is 17 residues long. Trimming removed 2 bases from V and 2 bases from J; junction bases left unmatched: 5. Germline V lookup: CDR1 SGDLS, CDR2 YYNGEE. CDR3 amino acids: CASSVRTSGGPTDTQYF. The CDR3 DNA sequence: TGTGCCAGCAGCGTCAGGACTAGCGGGGGACCCACAGATACGCAGTATTTT. Full variable domain (outside the CDR3, taken from reference TRBV9 and TRBJ2-3): DSGVTQTPKHLITATGQRVTLRCSPRSGDLSVYWYQQSLDQGLQFLIQYYNGEERAKGNILERFSAQQFPDLHSELNLSSLELGDSALYFCASSVRTSGGPTDTQYFGPGTRLTVL.

The chain joins TRBV7-6 to TRBJ2-7; D unclear. CDR3 size: 13 residues. Germline-derived CDR1 and CDR2 are SGHVS and FNYEAQ. The V gene lost 4 bases and the J gene lost 0 bases, with 7 bases spanning the gap. The CDR3 sequence: CASSSRSSYEQYF. The CDR3, as DNA: TGTGCCAGCAGCTCCCGGAGCTCCTACGAGCAGTACTTC.

V and J are TRBV25-1 and TRBJ2-7; no definite D call. V lost 1 base and J 6 bases, leaving 16 bases between the germline ends. The germline V gene encodes CDR1 MGHDK and CDR2 SYGVNS. The CDR3 sequence is 15 residues long. CDR3 coding DNA: TGTGCCAGCAGTGAATTATCGGGCCGGGTCCGCGAGCAGTACTTC. Residues: CASSELSGRVREQYF.

The rearrangement joins TRBV15 to TRBJ2-6; D might be TRBD2 (6 bases). Per the germline V gene, CDR1 is LNHNV and CDR2 is YYDKDF (reference sequence). V dropped 1 base and J dropped 0 bases, with 7 bases sitting between them. This CDR3 has 16 residues. As DNA, the CDR3 is TGTGCCACCAGCAGAGGGGGGGTCTCTGGGGCCAACGTCCTGACTTTC. Amino acids: CATSRGGVSGANVLTF.

The rearrangement uses TRBV30 and TRBJ1-3, with D tentatively TRBD1 (5 bases). V lost 4 bases to trimming and J lost 1 base, with 8 bases between them. From germline, CDR1 is GTSNPN and CDR2 SVGIG (reference sequence). The CDR3 runs to 13 residues. CDR3 in DNA: TGTGCCTGGACAGGGCTTTCTGGAAACACCATATATTTT. Residues: CAWTGLSGNTIYF. The full variable domain, completed using reference TRBV30 and TRBJ1-3, is SQTIHQWPATLVQPVGSPLSLECTVEGTSNPNLYWYRQAAGRGLQLLFYSVGIGQISSEVPQNLSASRPQDRQFILSSKKLLLSDSGFYLCAWTGLSGNTIYFGEGSWLTVV.

The sample holds one count of this clone. The V gene is TRBV19, the J gene TRBJ2-1; 8 bases agree with TRBD1. The CDR3 consists of 13 residues. With V trimmed by 6 bases and J by 10 bases, 8 bases remained unmatched. CDR1 and CDR2 from the germline V gene are LNHDA and SQIVND (reference sequence). The chain's CDR3 is CASRGTGRYEQFF. CDR3 DNA: TGTGCCAGTAGGGGGACAGGAAGATACGAGCAGTTCTTC.

This clone was detected many times. The rearrangement uses TRBV5-6 and TRBJ2-7; D gene ambiguous. V was pared by 1 base and J by 7 bases, with 9 bases between. This CDR3 contains 12 residues. Germline V lookup: CDR1 SGHDT, CDR2 YYEEEE. The DNA of the CDR3 is TGTGCCAGCAGCTTGTCCGCAGGTGAGCAGTACTTC. Translation gives CASSLSAGEQYF.

The rearrangement uses TRBV9 and TRBJ2-1, with 11 bases identical to TRBD2. Germline lookup yields CDR1 SGDLS and CDR2 YYNGEE. CDR3 size: 19 residues. V shed 1 base, J shed 0 bases, and the junction held 9 bases outside the gene matches. The DNA of the CDR3 is TGTGCCAGCAGCGTAATAACTAGCGGGGGTATTAGCTCCTACAATGAGCAGTTCTTC. This sequence encodes CASSVITSGGISSYNEQFF. The entire variable domain, with the rest obtained from reference TRBV9 and TRBJ2-1, is as follows: DSGVTQTPKHLITATGQRVTLRCSPRSGDLSVYWYQQSLDQGLQFLIQYYNGEERAKGNILERFSAQQFPDLHSELNLSSLELGDSALYFCASSVITSGGISSYNEQFFGPGTRLTVL.